This section outlines one T cell receptor (beta chain) sequence together with its context. At one boundary the junction diverges from the germline segment, which might be a read error. Distinct nucleotide sequences in the sample also encode this CDR3. Every isolated RNA sample was fully reverse transcribed, so sequencing captured expressed TCRB transcripts. Repertoires were generated with immunoSEQ multiplex PCR, while TCRdb's copy carries only in-frame clones and drops some. The repertoire includes 900,000 or so clones, 15% to 20% of them detected once, and 0.02% to 0.025% sits in the top ten. This specimen belongs to a study of beta chain features in type 1 diabetes. Sequenced sample: naive CD4+ T cells from blood. The receptor comes from a woman aged 18 to 35 in good health.

The CDR3, as DNA: TGTGCTAGTACCTCAGGGTCGGGCTCCTACGAGCAGTACTTC. Translated, it gives CASTSGSGSYEQYF. The J gene is TRBJ2-7, the V gene TRBV19; D may be TRBD1 (5 bases). Germline V gene sequence: CDR1 LNHDA, CDR2 SQIVND (reference sequence). The CDR3 has 14 amino acids.